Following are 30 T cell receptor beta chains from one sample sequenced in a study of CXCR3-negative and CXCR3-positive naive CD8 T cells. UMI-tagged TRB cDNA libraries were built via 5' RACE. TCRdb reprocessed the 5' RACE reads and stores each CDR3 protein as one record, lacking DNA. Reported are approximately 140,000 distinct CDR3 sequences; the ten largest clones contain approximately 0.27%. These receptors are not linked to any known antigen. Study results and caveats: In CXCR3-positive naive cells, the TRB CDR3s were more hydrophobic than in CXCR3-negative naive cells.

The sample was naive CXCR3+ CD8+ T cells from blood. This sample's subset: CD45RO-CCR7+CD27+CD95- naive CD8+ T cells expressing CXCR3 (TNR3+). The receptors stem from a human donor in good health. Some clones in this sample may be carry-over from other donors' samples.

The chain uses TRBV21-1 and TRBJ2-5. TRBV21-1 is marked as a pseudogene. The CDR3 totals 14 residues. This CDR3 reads CASSKVVGKETQYF.

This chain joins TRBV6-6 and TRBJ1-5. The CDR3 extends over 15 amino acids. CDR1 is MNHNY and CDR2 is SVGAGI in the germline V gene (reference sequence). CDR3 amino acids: CASSYSEHLIQPQHF.

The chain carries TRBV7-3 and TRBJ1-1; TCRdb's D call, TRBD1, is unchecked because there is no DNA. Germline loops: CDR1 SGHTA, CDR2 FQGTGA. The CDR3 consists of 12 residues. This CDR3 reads CASSTGHLEAFF.

The CDR3 protein is CAWSDPTGSPYNEQFF. The J gene is TRBJ2-1, the V gene TRBV30; the D gene TCRdb calls, TRBD1, cannot be checked with no DNA. The germline gives CDR1 GTSNPN, CDR2 SVGIG (reference sequence). There are 16 residues in the CDR3.

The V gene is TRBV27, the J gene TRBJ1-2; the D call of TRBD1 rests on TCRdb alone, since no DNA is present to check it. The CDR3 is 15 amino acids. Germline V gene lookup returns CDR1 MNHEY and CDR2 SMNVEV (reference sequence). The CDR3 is CASSLSMGGGYGYTF.

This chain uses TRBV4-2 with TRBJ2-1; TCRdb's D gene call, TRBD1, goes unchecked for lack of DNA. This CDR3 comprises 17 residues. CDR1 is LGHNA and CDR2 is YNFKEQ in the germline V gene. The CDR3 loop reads CASSHEGQGVPYNEQFF.

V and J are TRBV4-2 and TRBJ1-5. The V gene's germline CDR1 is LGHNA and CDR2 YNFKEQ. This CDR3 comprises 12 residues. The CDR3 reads CASSQENQPQHF.

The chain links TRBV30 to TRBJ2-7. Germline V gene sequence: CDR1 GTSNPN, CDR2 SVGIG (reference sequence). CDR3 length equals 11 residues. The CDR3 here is CAWKGLGEQYF.

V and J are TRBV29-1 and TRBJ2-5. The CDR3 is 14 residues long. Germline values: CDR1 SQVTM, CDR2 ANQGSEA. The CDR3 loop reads CSVEDMTTQETQYF.

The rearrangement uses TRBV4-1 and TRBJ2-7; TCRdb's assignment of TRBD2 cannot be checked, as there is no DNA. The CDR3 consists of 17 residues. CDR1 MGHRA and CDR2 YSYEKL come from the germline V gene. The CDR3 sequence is CASSQELVGGLTYEQYF.

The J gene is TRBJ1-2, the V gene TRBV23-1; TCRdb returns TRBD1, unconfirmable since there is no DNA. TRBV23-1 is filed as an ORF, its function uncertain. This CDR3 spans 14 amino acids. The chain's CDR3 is CASSHPGVNYGYTF.

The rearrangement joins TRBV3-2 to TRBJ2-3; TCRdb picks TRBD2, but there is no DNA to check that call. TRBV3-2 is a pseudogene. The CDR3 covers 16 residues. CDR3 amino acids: CASSQEAGTSGDTQYF.

CDR3: CASSYSVRGDYGYTF. This sequence joins TRBV6-5 and TRBJ1-2; there is no DNA to check the TCRdb D call of TRBD1. CDR3 size: 15 residues. Per germline, CDR1 MNHEY and CDR2 SVGAGI.

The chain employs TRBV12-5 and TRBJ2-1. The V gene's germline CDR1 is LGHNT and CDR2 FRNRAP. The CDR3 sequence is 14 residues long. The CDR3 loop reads CASGLQTPYNEQFF.

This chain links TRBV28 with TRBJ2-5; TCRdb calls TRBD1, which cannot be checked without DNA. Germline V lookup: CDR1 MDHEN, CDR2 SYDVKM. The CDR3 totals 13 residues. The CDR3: CASTPPFTETQYF.

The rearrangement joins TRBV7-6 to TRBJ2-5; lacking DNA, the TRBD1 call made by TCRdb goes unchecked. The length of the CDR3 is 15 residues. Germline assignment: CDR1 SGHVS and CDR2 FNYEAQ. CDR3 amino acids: CASSSFGPGGETQYF. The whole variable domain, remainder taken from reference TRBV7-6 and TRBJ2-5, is GAGVSQSPRYKVTKRGQDVALRCDPISGHVSLYWYRQALGQGPEFLTYFNYEAQQDKSGLPNDRFSAERPEGSISTLTIQRTEQRDSAMYRCASSSFGPGGETQYFGPGTRLLVL.

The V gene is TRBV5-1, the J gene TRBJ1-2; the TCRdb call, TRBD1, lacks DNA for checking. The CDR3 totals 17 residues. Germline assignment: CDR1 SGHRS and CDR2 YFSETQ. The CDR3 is CASSLDPGQGAFGGYTF.

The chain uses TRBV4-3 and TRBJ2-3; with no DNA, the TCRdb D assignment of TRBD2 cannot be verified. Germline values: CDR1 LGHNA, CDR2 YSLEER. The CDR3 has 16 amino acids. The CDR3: CASSQEEGWRTDTQYF.

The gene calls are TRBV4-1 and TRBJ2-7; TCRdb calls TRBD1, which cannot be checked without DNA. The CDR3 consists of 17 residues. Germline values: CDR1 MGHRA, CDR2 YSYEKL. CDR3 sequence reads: CASSLEVGDRASYEQYF.

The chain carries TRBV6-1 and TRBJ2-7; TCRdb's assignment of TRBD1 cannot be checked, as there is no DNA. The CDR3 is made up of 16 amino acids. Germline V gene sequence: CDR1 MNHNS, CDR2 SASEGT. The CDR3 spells CASMSSYRGHTYEQYF.

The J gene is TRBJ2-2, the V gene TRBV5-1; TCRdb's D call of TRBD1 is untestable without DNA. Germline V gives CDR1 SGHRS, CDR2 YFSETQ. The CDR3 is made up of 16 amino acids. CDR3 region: CASSSDGTINTGELFF.

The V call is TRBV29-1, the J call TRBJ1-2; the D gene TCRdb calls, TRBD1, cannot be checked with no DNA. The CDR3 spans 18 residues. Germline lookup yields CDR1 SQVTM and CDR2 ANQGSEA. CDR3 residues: CSVEDFGQGVNWTYGYTF.

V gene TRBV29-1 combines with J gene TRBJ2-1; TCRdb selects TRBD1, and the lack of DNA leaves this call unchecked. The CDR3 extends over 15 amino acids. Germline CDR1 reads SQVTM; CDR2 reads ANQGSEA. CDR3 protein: CSVDSGTLRGNEQFF.

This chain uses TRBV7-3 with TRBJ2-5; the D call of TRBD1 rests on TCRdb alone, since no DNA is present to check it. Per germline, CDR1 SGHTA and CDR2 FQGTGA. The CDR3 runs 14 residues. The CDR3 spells CASSPDRVSETQYF.

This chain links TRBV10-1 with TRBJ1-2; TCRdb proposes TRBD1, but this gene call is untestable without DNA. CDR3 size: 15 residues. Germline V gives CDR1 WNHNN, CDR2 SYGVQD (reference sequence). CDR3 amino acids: CASSPDRVSAYGYTF.

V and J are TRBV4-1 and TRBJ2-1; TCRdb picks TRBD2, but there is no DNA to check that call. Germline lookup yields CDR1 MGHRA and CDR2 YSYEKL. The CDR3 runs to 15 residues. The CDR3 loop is CASSQDVGPSLRQFF.

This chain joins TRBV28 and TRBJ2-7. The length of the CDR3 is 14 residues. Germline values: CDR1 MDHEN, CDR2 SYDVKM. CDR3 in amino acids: CASSFLIQTYEQYF.

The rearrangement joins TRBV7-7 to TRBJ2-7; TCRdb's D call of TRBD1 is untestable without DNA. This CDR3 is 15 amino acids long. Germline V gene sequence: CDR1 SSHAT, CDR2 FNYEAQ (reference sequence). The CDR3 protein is CASSFGAGAEDEQYF.

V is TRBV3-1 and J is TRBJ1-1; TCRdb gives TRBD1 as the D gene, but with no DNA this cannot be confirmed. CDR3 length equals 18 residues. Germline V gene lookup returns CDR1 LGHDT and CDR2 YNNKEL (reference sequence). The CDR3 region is CASSLQAGQGRSNTEAFF.

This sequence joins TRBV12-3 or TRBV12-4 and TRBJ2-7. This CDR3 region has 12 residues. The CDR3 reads CASRFSLYEQYF.